Described below is a single TCR beta chain sequence and its context. Relative to the germline gene, one junction end is altered; a read error may explain this. Germline CDR1 is SGDLS and CDR2 is YYNGEE. The CDR3 is made up of 12 amino acids. The data were taken from a study of CD8+CD57+ T cells in acquired aplastic anemia. Selection for sequencing was limited to patients who had shown CD8+CD57+ cell expansion by flow cytometry. Genomic DNA, serving as template, underwent TCR beta VDJ and CDR3 profiling. One entry per CDR3 protein, called by TCRdb with MiXCR from the reads. The sample holds about 160,000 distinct CDR3 sequences, 48% seen once.

Sequencing was performed on sorted CD4+, CD8+, or CD8+CD57+ T cells (not recorded which) from PBMCs. The sequence was obtained from a human donor with aplastic anemia. The chain combines TRBV9 with TRBJ2-7; D is ambiguous. The CDR3 spells CASRPTSYDQYF. CDR3 DNA: TGTGCCAGCAGGCCCACGTCCTACGATCAGTACTTC.